This T cell receptor beta chain was obtained from a study of graft-versus-host responses after intestinal transplantation. Assay: immunoSEQ multiplex PCR; the TCRdb copy retains only in-frame clones and omits some. The table shows about 88,000 clones, with less than 95% occurring only once. A note on this clone: Its antigen is still unknown.

Unmatched junction bases numbered 7, after V lost 4 bases and J lost 3 bases. The CDR3 runs 15 residues. CDR1 is SGDLS, CDR2 YYNGEE, per germline. Sequenced here: unstimulated CD4+ T cells sorted from spleen or lymph node cells, sampled before transplant. The chain carries TRBV9 and TRBJ1-2; 9 nucleotides line up with TRBD1. This TCR was recovered from a human donor who was the organ donor for an intestinal transplant. This CDR3 reads CASSRGQGDYYGYTF. The CDR3 DNA reads as TGTGCCAGCAGCCGGGGACAGGGAGATTACTATGGCTACACCTTC.